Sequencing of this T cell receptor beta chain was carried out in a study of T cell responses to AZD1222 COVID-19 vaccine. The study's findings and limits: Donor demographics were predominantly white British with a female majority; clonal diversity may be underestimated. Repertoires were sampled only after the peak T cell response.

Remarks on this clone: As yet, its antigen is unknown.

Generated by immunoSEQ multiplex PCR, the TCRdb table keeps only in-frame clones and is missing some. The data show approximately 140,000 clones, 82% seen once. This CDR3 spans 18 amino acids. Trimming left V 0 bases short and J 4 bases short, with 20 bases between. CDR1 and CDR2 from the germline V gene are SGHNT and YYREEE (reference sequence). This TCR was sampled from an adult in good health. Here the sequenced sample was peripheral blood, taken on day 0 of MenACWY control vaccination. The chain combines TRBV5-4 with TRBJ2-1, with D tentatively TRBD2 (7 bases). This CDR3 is CASSLGLSAGAAYNEQFF. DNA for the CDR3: TGTGCCAGCAGCTTGGGATTGTCTGCGGGGGCGGCATACAATGAGCAGTTCTTC.